Presented here are 14 T cell receptor beta chains from one specimen sequenced in a study of blood T cell repertoires in COVID-19. Only in-frame clones appear in the TCRdb table, and some are missing; sequencing was by immunoSEQ multiplex PCR. This table has fewer than 150,000 clones, almost 80% appearing once. The sample taken for sequencing was peripheral blood. Receptors were obtained from a man aged 60-69 years who had recovered from COVID-19.

This CDR3 is CSASGGNTEAFF. For the CDR3, the DNA is TGCAGTGCTAGTGGCGGGAACACTGAAGCTTTCTTT. The chain employs TRBV20-1 and TRBJ1-1; D not resolved. Germline lookup yields CDR1 DFQATT and CDR2 SNEGSKA (reference sequence). The CDR3 is 12 amino acids. V was trimmed by 3 bases and J by 1 base, leaving 6 bases between them.

This chain links TRBV19 with TRBJ2-7, with D unclear. The germline gives CDR1 LNHDA, CDR2 SQIVND (reference sequence). Trimming left V 8 bases short and J 6 bases short, with 5 bases between. The CDR3 is 9 amino acids. In DNA form, the CDR3 reads TGTGCCAGTCTGGCCGAGCAGTACTTC. Protein sequence: CASLAEQYF.

V usage is TRBV19 and J usage is TRBJ1-2; weak D call: TRBD1 (5 bases). The germline V gene encodes CDR1 LNHDA and CDR2 SQIVND (reference sequence). Trimming cost V 3 bases and J 2 bases, with 10 bases left between them. The CDR3 covers 14 residues. CDR3: CASSIPGENYGYTF. The CDR3 DNA reads TGTGCCAGTAGTATTCCGGGGGAGAACTATGGCTACACCTTC.

The chain couples TRBV28 to TRBJ1-4; D call uncertain. This CDR3 contains 10 residues. V lost 6 bases and J 13 bases, leaving 9 bases between the germline ends. Per germline, CDR1 MDHEN and CDR2 SYDVKM. Written as DNA, the CDR3 is TGTGCCAGCAGAGGTGAGGGACTGTTTTTT. It codes for CASRGEGLFF.

The chain joins TRBV25-1 to TRBJ1-1; perhaps TRBD1 as D (5 bases). V gave up 3 bases and J gave up 4 bases, with 9 bases separating them. In germline, CDR1 is MGHDK, CDR2 SYGVNS. This CDR3 contains 13 residues. CDR3 DNA: TGTGCCAGCAGTGAGGGGCAAGGCACTGAAGCTTTCTTT. Protein sequence: CASSEGQGTEAFF.

The chain carries TRBV7-9 and TRBJ2-2, with 10 bases fitting TRBD1. This CDR3 is built from 16 residues. Germline CDR1 SEHNR, CDR2 FQNEAQ (reference sequence). Unmatched junction bases numbered 7, after V lost 3 bases and J lost 6 bases. CDR3 loop: CASSFGTGVKAGELFF. CDR3 DNA: TGTGCCAGCAGCTTCGGGACAGGGGTGAAAGCCGGGGAGCTGTTTTTT.

The chain carries TRBV5-1 and TRBJ2-1, with TRBD1 identical over 8 bases. The germline V gene has CDR1 SGHRS and CDR2 YFSETQ. The V segment lost 4 bases and the J segment 6 bases; nucleotides outside the gene matches: 12. The CDR3 consists of 16 residues. In nucleotides, the CDR3 is TGCGCCAGCAGCCCCGGTCCTGGACAGGGTACCAATGAGCAGTTCTTC. It yields the protein CASSPGPGQGTNEQFF.

The J gene is TRBJ1-4, the V gene TRBV28; 9 bases line up with TRBD1. The CDR3 extends over 15 amino acids. CDR1 is MDHEN and CDR2 is SYDVKM in the germline V gene. Trimming removed 5 bases from V and 6 bases from J; junction bases left unmatched: 7. The CDR3 protein is CASSRGGQGDEKLFF. The CDR3 DNA reads TGTGCCAGCAGTCGAGGGGGACAGGGAGATGAAAAACTGTTTTTT.

The rearrangement uses TRBV4-3 and TRBJ2-5, with a tentative D call TRBD2 (6 bases). This CDR3 region has 14 residues. Trimming removed 1 base at V and 5 bases at J, with 11 bases between. Germline V gene lookup returns CDR1 LGHNA and CDR2 YSLEER. The CDR3 region is CASSQGSGTETQYF. The DNA for the CDR3 is TGCGCCAGCAGCCAAGGTTCGGGGACTGAGACCCAGTACTTC.

The chain is built from TRBV14 and TRBJ1-4, with D unresolved. Germline CDR1 SGHDN, CDR2 FVKESK. V was trimmed by 4 bases and J by 2 bases, leaving 8 bases between them. The length of the CDR3 is 14 residues. The CDR3 loop reads CASSLRSTNEKLFF. In nucleotides, the CDR3 is TGTGCCAGCAGCCTTAGATCGACTAATGAAAAACTGTTTTTT.

The chain has TRBV28 and TRBJ1-5; a possible D gene is TRBD1 (5 bases). Germline CDR1 is MDHEN and CDR2 is SYDVKM. This CDR3 has 15 residues. V lost 2 bases and J 6 bases, leaving 14 bases between the germline ends. In DNA form, the CDR3 reads TGTGCCAGCAGTTTAAGCCAGGGTGCCGGTCAGCCCCAGCATTTT. It specifies CASSLSQGAGQPQHF.

The chain is built from TRBV7-8 and TRBJ1-2; no firm D call. The germline CDR1 and CDR2 sequences are SGHVS and FQNEAQ. V shed 4 bases and J shed 5 bases, with 14 bases lying between them. CDR3 length equals 14 residues. CDR3: CASSSLAGLYGYTF. The CDR3 DNA reads as TGTGCCAGCAGCTCCCTGGCGGGCCTGTATGGCTACACCTTC.

This chain links TRBV5-8 with TRBJ1-5; the D gene is possibly TRBD1 (5 bases). V was cut by 4 bases and J by 0 bases, with 11 bases left in between. Germline CDR1 SGHTS, CDR2 YDEGEE. This CDR3 is built from 15 residues. CDR3 residues: CASSRTLDSNQPQHF. The CDR3 bases are TGTGCCAGCAGCCGGACATTAGATAGCAATCAGCCCCAGCATTTT.

The chain has TRBV6-2 or TRBV6-3 and TRBJ1-1; D is unclear. This CDR3 has 15 residues. The ends were cut back, 6 bases at V and 2 bases at J, with 16 bases in the middle. The germline gives CDR1 MNHEY, CDR2 SVGEGT. CDR3 in DNA: TGTGCCAGCAGCCCCTCGGAGCGAGGAAACACTGAAGCTTTCTTT. This sequence encodes CASSPSERGNTEAFF.